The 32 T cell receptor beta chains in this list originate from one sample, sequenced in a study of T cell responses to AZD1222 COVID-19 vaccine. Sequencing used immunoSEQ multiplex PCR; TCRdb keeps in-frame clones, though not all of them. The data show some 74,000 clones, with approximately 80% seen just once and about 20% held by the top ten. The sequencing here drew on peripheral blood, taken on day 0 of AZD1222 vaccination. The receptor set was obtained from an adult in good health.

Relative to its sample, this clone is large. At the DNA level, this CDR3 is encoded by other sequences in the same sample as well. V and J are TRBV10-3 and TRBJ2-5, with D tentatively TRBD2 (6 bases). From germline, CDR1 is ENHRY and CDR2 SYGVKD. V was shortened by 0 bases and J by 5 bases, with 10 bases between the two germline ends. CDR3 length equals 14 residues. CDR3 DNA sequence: TGTGCCATCAGTGAGTCGCAGGCGGGGGAGACCCAGTACTTC. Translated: CAISESQAGETQYF.

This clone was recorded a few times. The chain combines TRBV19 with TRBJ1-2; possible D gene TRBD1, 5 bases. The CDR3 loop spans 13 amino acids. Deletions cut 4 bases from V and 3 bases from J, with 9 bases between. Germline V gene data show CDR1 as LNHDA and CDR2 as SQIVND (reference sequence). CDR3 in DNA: TGTGCCAGTAGTACTACAGGCCACTATGGCTACACCTTC. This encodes CASSTTGHYGYTF.

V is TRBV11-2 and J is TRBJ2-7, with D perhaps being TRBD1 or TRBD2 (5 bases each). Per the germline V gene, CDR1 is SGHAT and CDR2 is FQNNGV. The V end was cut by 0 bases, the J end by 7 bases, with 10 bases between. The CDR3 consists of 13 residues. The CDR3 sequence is CASSLDRDQEQYF. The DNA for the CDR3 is TGTGCCAGCAGCTTAGACCGGGACCAGGAGCAGTACTTC. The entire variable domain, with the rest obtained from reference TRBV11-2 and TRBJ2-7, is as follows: EAGVAQSPRYKIIEKRQSVAFWCNPISGHATLYWYQQILGQGPKLLIQFQNNGVVDDSQLPKDRFSAERLKGVDSTLKIQPAKLEDSAVYLCASSLDRDQEQYFGPGTRLTVT.

This chain's CDR3 is CASSSPELNEQFF. DNA for the CDR3: TGTGCCAGCAGCTCCCCTGAGCTCAATGAGCAGTTCTTC. The chain employs TRBV11-2 and TRBJ2-1, with D unresolved. Germline V gene lookup returns CDR1 SGHAT and CDR2 FQNNGV. Deletions cut 4 bases from V and 6 bases from J, with 10 bases between. CDR3 length: 13 residues.

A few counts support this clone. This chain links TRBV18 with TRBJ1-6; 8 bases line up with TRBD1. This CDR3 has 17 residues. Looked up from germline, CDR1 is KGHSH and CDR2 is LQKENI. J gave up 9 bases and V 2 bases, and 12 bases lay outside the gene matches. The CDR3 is CASSPTSKGQEASPLHF. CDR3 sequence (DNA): TGTGCCAGCTCACCAACGAGTAAGGGACAGGAAGCTTCACCCCTCCACTTT. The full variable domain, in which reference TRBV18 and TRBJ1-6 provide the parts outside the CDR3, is NAGVMQNPRHLVRRRGQEARLRCSPMKGHSHVYWYRQLPEEGLKFMVYLQKENIIDESGMPKERFSAEFPKEGPSILRIQQVVRGDSAAYFCASSPTSKGQEASPLHFGNGTRLTVT.

CDR3 bases: TGCGCCAGCAGTTCCGACGGGGGGTATGGCTACACCTTC. Its translation is CASSSDGGYGYTF. The V gene is TRBV5-1, the J gene TRBJ1-2; the D gene is possibly TRBD1 (5 bases). The CDR3 has 13 amino acids. Germline loops: CDR1 SGHRS, CDR2 YFSETQ. V was shortened by 5 bases and J by 5 bases, with 13 bases between the two germline ends.

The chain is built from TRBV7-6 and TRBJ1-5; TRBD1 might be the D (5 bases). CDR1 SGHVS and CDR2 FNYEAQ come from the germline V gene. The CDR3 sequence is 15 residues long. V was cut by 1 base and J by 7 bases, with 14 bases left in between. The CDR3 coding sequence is TGTGCCAGCAGCTTAGTGGCAGGGCCTTTACAGCCCCAGCATTTT. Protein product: CASSLVAGPLQPQHF.

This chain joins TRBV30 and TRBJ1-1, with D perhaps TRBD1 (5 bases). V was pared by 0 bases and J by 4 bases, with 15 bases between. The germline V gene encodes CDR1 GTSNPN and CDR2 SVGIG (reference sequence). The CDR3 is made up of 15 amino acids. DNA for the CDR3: TGTGCCTGGAGTGTGGCGGGACTAAGTTCCACTGAAGCTTTCTTT. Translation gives CAWSVAGLSSTEAFF. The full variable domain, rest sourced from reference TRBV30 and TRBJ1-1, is SQTIHQWPATLVQPVGSPLSLECTVEGTSNPNLYWYRQAAGRGLQLLFYSVGIGQISSEVPQNLSASRPQDRQFILSSKKLLLSDSGFYLCAWSVAGLSSTEAFFGQGTRLTVV.

The CDR3 loop reads CASSQDNRDSYEQYF. The CDR3 nucleotides read TGCGCCAGCAGCCAAGATAACAGGGACTCCTACGAGCAGTACTTC. The gene calls are TRBV4-1 and TRBJ2-7; a weak D match, TRBD1 (6 bases). The CDR3 is made up of 15 amino acids. The germline CDR1 and CDR2 sequences are MGHRA and YSYEKL. Trimming removed 0 bases at V and 0 bases at J, with 9 bases between.

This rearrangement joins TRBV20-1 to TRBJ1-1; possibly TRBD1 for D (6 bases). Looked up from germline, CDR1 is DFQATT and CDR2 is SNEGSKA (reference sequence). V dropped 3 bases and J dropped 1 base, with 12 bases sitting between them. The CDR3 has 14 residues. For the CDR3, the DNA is TGCAGTGCTAGTTTAGGGGGACCGAACACTGAAGCTTTCTTT. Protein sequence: CSASLGGPNTEAFF.

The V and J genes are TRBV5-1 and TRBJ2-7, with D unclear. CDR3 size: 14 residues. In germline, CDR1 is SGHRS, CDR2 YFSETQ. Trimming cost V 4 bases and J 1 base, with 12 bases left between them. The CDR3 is CASSPSFGSYEQYF. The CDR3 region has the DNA TGCGCCAGCAGCCCGTCGTTCGGTTCCTACGAGCAGTACTTC.

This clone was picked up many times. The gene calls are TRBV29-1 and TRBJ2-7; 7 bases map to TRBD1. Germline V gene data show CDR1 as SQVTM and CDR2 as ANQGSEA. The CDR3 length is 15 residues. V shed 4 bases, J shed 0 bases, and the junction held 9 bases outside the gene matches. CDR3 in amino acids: CSVAGTVVSSYEQYF. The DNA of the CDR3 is TGCAGCGTTGCAGGGACAGTTGTGAGCTCCTACGAGCAGTACTTC.

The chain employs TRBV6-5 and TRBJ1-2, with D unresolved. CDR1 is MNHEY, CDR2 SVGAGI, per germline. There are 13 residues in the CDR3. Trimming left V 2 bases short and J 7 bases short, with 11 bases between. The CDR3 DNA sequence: TGTGCCAGCAGTTACCGGGGATCTGGTGGCTACACCTTC. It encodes CASSYRGSGGYTF.

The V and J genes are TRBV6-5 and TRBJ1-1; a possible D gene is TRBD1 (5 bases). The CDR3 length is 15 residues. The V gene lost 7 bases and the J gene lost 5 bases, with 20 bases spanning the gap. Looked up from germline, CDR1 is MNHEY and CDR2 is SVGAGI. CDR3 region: CASTMSSRVGTEAFF. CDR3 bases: TGTGCCAGCACGATGAGTAGCAGGGTAGGGACTGAAGCTTTCTTT.

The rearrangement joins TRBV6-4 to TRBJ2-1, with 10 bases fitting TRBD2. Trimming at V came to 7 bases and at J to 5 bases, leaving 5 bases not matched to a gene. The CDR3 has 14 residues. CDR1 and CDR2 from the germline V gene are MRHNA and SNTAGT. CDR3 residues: CASTASGGNNEQFF. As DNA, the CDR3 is TGTGCCAGCACCGCTAGCGGGGGAAACAATGAGCAGTTCTTC.

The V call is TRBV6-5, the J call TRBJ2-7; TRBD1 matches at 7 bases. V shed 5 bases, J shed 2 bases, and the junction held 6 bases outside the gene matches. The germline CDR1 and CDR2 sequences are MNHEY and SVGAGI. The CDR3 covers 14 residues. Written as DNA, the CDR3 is TGTGCCAGCAGTCGCCTACAGGGGACCTACGAGCAGTACTTC. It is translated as CASSRLQGTYEQYF.

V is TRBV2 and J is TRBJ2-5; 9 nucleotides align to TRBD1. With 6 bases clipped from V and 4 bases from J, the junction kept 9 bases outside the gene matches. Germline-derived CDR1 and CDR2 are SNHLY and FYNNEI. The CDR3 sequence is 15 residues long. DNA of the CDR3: TGTGCCAGCAGAAAGACAGGGGGATTTATAGAGACCCAGTACTTC. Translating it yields CASRKTGGFIETQYF.

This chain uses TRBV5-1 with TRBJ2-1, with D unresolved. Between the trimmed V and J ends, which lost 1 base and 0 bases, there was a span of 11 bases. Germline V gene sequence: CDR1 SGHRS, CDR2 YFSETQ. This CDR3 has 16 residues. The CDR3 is CASSLLGSGSYNEQFF. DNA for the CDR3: TGCGCCAGCAGCTTGTTAGGGTCGGGCTCCTACAATGAGCAGTTCTTC.

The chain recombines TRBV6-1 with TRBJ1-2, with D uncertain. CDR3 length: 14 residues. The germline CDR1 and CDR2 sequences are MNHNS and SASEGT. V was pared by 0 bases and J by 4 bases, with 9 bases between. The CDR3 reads CASSEASGPYGYTF. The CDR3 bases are TGTGCCAGCAGTGAAGCTTCAGGACCCTATGGCTACACCTTC.

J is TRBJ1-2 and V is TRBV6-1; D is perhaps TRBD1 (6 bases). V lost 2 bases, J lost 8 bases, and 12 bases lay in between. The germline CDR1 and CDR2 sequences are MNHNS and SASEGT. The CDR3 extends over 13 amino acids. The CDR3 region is CASSESGTYGYTF. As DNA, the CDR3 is TGTGCCAGCAGTGAATCAGGGACATACGGCTACACCTTC.

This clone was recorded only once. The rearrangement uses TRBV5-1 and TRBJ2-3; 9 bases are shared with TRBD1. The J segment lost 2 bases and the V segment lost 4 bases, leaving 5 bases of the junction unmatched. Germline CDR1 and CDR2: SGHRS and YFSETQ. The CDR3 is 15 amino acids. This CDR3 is CASSRTGADTDTQYF. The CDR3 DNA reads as TGCGCCAGCAGCCGGACAGGGGCTGACACAGATACGCAGTATTTT.

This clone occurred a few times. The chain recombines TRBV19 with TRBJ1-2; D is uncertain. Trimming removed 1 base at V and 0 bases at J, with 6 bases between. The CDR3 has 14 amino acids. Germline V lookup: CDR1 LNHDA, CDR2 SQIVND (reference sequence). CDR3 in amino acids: CASSIGRANYGYTF. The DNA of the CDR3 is TGTGCCAGTAGTATAGGGAGAGCTAACTATGGCTACACCTTC. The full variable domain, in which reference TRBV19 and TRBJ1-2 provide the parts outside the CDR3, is DGGITQSPKYLFRKEGQNVTLSCEQNLNHDAMYWYRQDPGQGLRLIYYSQIVNDFQKGDIAEGYSVSREKKESFPLTVTSAQKNPTAFYLCASSIGRANYGYTFGSGTRLTVV.

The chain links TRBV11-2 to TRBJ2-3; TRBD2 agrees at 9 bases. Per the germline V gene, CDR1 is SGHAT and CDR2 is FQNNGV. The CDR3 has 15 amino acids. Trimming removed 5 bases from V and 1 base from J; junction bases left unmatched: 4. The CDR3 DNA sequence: TGTGCCAGCAGCCCGAGGACTAGCGGCACAGATACGCAGTATTTT. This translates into CASSPRTSGTDTQYF.

The CDR3 reads CASSQVGGQHNEQFF. The CDR3 DNA follows: TGCGCCAGCAGCCAAGTCGGGGGACAGCACAATGAGCAGTTCTTC. This chain uses TRBV4-1 with TRBJ2-1; D might be TRBD1 (7 bases). The germline V and J ends were trimmed by 1 base and 5 bases, with 12 bases remaining between them. CDR3 length: 15 amino acids. Looked up from germline, CDR1 is MGHRA and CDR2 is YSYEKL.

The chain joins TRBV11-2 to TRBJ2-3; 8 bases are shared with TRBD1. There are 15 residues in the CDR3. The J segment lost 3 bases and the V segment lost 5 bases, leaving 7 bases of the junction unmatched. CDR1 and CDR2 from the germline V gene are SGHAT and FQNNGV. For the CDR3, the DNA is TGTGCCAGCAGCACTCGGACAGGGATGACAGATACGCAGTATTTT. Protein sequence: CASSTRTGMTDTQYF.

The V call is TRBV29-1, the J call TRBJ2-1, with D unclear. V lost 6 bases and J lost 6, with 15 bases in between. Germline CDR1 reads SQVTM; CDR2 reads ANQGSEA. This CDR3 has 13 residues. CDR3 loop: CSVPVPIGNEQFF. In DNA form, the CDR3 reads TGCAGCGTCCCGGTCCCTATAGGCAATGAGCAGTTCTTC.

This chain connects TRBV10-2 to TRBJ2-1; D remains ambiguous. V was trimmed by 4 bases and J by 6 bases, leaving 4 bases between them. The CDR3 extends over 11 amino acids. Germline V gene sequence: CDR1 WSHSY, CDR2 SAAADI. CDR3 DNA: TGCGCCAGCAGTGTTAGCAATGAGCAGTTCTTC. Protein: CASSVSNEQFF.

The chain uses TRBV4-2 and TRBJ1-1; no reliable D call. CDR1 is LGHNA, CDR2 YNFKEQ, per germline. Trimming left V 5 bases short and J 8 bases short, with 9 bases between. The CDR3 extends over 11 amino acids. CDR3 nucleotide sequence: TGTGCCAGCAGCTATTTGGAGGAAGCTTTCTTT. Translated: CASSYLEEAFF.

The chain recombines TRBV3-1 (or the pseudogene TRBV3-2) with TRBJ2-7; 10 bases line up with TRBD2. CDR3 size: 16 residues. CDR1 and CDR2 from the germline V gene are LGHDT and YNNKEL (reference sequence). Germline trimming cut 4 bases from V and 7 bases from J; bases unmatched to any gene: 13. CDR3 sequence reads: CASSPTGTSVPGEQYF. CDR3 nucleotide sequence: TGTGCCAGCAGCCCCACCGGGACTAGCGTCCCAGGGGAGCAGTACTTC.

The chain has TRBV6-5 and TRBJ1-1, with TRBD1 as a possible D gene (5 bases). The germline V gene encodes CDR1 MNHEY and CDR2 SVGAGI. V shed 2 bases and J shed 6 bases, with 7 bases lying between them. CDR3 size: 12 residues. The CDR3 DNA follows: TGTGCCAGCAGTTACGTAGGGGCTGAAGCTTTCTTT. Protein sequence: CASSYVGAEAFF.

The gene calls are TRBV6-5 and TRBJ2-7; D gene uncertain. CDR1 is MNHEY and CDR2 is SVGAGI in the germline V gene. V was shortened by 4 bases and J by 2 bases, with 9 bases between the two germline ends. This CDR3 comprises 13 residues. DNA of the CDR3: TGTGCCAGCAGTTCCCCGTGGCCCTACGAGCAGTACTTC. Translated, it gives CASSSPWPYEQYF.

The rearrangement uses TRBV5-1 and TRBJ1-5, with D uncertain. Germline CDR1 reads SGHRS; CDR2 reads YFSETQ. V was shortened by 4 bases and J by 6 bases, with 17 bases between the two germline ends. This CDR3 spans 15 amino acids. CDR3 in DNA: TGCGCCAGCAGCCCACTTCCCGGCCCGGGTCAGCCCCAGCATTTT. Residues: CASSPLPGPGQPQHF.